The 26 T cell receptor beta chains presented below share a single source sample, sequenced in a study of cytomegalovirus exposure and HLA in healthy donors. The data were produced by immunoSEQ multiplex PCR, yet TCRdb's version contains in-frame clones alone and is incomplete. The profile shows tens of thousands of clones, roughly 93% of them singletons. Sequencing used PBMCs. Every receptor here comes from a woman aged 18-35 years in good health and CMV-seronegative.

This clone has only a few counts. This chain joins TRBV18 and TRBJ1-1; no clear D gene. V was shortened by 3 bases and J by 6 bases, with 8 bases between the two germline ends. Per the germline V gene, CDR1 is KGHSH and CDR2 is LQKENI. The CDR3 covers 12 residues. CDR3 region: CASSPRGSEAFF. As DNA, the CDR3 is TGTGCCAGCTCACCCCGAGGGTCTGAAGCTTTCTTT. Full variable domain (remainder filled in from reference TRBV18 and TRBJ1-1): NAGVMQNPRHLVRRRGQEARLRCSPMKGHSHVYWYRQLPEEGLKFMVYLQKENIIDESGMPKERFSAEFPKEGPSILRIQQVVRGDSAAYFCASSPRGSEAFFGQGTRLTVV.

CDR3 sequence (DNA): TGTGCCTGGAGTGTGGGGCAGATCCATGGCTACACCTTC. Translating it yields CAWSVGQIHGYTF. The V and J genes are TRBV30 and TRBJ1-2, with D tentatively TRBD1 (5 bases). Per the germline V gene, CDR1 is GTSNPN and CDR2 is SVGIG (reference sequence). The CDR3 spans 13 residues. Trimming pared 0 bases from V and 6 bases from J, leaving 11 bases between.

The chain is built from TRBV27 and TRBJ2-7, with 10 bases matching TRBD1. V shed 3 bases, J shed 5 bases, and the junction held 7 bases outside the gene matches. The CDR3 has 15 amino acids. CDR1 is MNHEY, CDR2 SMNVEV, per germline (reference sequence). CDR3 nucleotides: TGTGCCAGCAGTTTGGGGGACAGGGGAGGCGACGAGCAGTACTTC. It encodes CASSLGDRGGDEQYF.

The gene calls are TRBV27 and TRBJ2-3; 8 nucleotides align to TRBD2. CDR1 is MNHEY, CDR2 SMNVEV, per germline (reference sequence). Trimming took 3 bases from V and 4 from J; bases not matched to a gene: 12. There are 17 residues in the CDR3. CDR3 nucleotides: TGTGCCAGCAGTTTCTTGGTAGCGGGACGGGGCGCAGATACGCAGTATTTT. This translates into CASSFLVAGRGADTQYF.

J is TRBJ1-2 and V is TRBV28; D uncertain. The V and J ends lost 5 bases and 2 bases respectively, with 12 bases between them. This CDR3 comprises 14 residues. CDR1 and CDR2 (germline): MDHEN, SYDVKM. CDR3 bases: TGTGCCAGCAGTCATCGACATCTGAACTATGGCTACACCTTC. This translates into CASSHRHLNYGYTF.

The J gene is TRBJ2-2, the V gene TRBV11-2, with 8 bases matching TRBD2. This CDR3 has 16 amino acids. The germline V gene has CDR1 SGHAT and CDR2 FQNNGV. V shed 0 bases and J 3 bases; nucleotides not matched to a gene: 3. The CDR3 reads CASSLELAGYTGELFF. In DNA, the CDR3 is TGTGCCAGCAGCTTAGAGTTAGCGGGGTACACCGGGGAGCTGTTTTTT.

The chain links TRBV19 to TRBJ2-7; a possible D gene is TRBD2 (6 bases). Trimming pared 3 bases from V and 4 bases from J, leaving 7 bases between. CDR1 and CDR2 (germline): LNHDA, SQIVND (reference sequence). The CDR3 covers 12 residues. CDR3 in amino acids: CASSMEGYEQYF. The CDR3 coding sequence is TGTGCCAGTAGTATGGAGGGTTACGAGCAGTACTTC.

The rearrangement joins TRBV19 to TRBJ2-5; 7 nucleotides match TRBD1. This CDR3 is built from 13 residues. V lost 7 bases to trimming and J lost 3 bases; unmatched junction nucleotides: 5. Germline V gives CDR1 LNHDA, CDR2 SQIVND (reference sequence). DNA of the CDR3: TGTGCCAGTAACCCGACAGGGAAAGAGACCCAGTACTTC. Translated: CASNPTGKETQYF.

This chain connects TRBV7-2 to TRBJ1-1; D ambiguous. In germline, CDR1 is SGHTA, CDR2 FQGNSA. This CDR3 comprises 12 residues. V lost 1 base, J lost 8 bases, and 8 bases lay in between. CDR3 protein: CASSLGRLEAFF. In DNA, the CDR3 is TGTGCCAGCAGCTTAGGGAGGTTGGAAGCTTTCTTT. The full variable domain, rest sourced from reference TRBV7-2 and TRBJ1-1, is GAGVSQSPSNKVTEKGKDVELRCDPISGHTALYWYRQSLGQGLEFLIYFQGNSAPDKSGLPSDRFSAERTGGSVSTLTIQRTQQEDSAVYLCASSLGRLEAFFGQGTRLTVV.

The rearrangement joins TRBV2 to TRBJ2-7, with TRBD1 as a possible D gene (5 bases). Between the trimmed V and J ends, which lost 3 bases and 8 bases, there was a span of 17 bases. This CDR3 comprises 14 residues. Looked up from germline, CDR1 is SNHLY and CDR2 is FYNNEI. Here the CDR3 reads CASSDIQGATKQYF. The CDR3 nucleotides are TGTGCCAGCAGTGATATCCAGGGTGCCACGAAGCAGTACTTC.

The V and J genes are TRBV4-1 and TRBJ1-5; 9 positions agree with TRBD1. The V segment lost 1 base and the J segment 6 bases; nucleotides outside the gene matches: 7. CDR3 length: 16 residues. Germline-derived CDR1 and CDR2 are MGHRA and YSYEKL. The CDR3, as DNA: TGCGCCAGCAGCCAAGGGGGACAGGGTGCATTTCAGCCCCAGCATTTT. Its protein product is CASSQGGQGAFQPQHF.

The chain recombines TRBV7-9 with TRBJ1-5; D call uncertain. The length of the CDR3 is 13 residues. V was cut by 3 bases and J by 4 bases, with 7 bases left in between. CDR1 SEHNR and CDR2 FQNEAQ come from the germline V gene (reference sequence). DNA of the CDR3: TGTGCCAGCAGCTTTAGCGGGAATCAGCCCCAGCATTTT. The encoded protein is CASSFSGNQPQHF.

The gene calls are TRBV2 and TRBJ1-1; 9 bases align to TRBD1. This CDR3 comprises 11 residues. Germline-derived CDR1 and CDR2 are SNHLY and FYNNEI. V shed 8 bases, J shed 9 bases, and the junction held 4 bases outside the gene matches. This CDR3 reads CASRGQGKAFF. The CDR3 DNA reads as TGTGCCAGCCGCGGACAGGGGAAAGCTTTCTTT. Full variable domain (remainder filled in from reference TRBV2 and TRBJ1-1): EPEVTQTPSHQVTQMGQEVILRCVPISNHLYFYWYRQILGQKVEFLVSFYNNEISEKSEIFDDQFSVERPDGSNFTLKIRSTKLEDSAMYFCASRGQGKAFFGQGTRLTVV.

The chain combines TRBV28 with TRBJ2-4; the match to TRBD1 covers 8 bases. Germline lookup yields CDR1 MDHEN and CDR2 SYDVKM. The CDR3 extends over 14 amino acids. After removal of 6 bases from V and 2 bases from J, the junction contained 3 bases not matched to a gene. The CDR3 loop is CASSSGGSKNIQYF. Here the CDR3 DNA reads TGTGCCAGCAGCTCAGGGGGCTCCAAAAACATTCAGTACTTC.

The V and J genes are TRBV7-9 and TRBJ1-1; D uncertain. CDR1 and CDR2 (germline): SEHNR, FQNEAQ (reference sequence). The CDR3 consists of 10 residues. The V gene lost 5 bases and the J gene lost 11 bases, with 9 bases spanning the gap. Here the CDR3 DNA reads TGTGCCAGCAGCGAACTCGAGGCTTTCTTT. Residues: CASSELEAFF.

The chain is built from TRBV6-4 and TRBJ2-1, with a tentative D call TRBD1 (6 bases). CDR3 length: 13 amino acids. The germline gives CDR1 MRHNA, CDR2 SNTAGT. Trimming pared 2 bases from V and 4 bases from J, leaving 6 bases between. This chain's CDR3 is CASSDGTYNEQFF. The CDR3, as DNA: TGTGCCAGCAGTGACGGGACATACAATGAGCAGTTCTTC.

The chain links TRBV28 to TRBJ1-5; no firm D call. CDR1 and CDR2 (germline): MDHEN, SYDVKM. CDR3 length: 13 amino acids. V was cut by 8 bases and J by 0 bases, with 8 bases left in between. The CDR3 is CASGFFSNQPQHF. The CDR3 DNA reads TGTGCCAGCGGCTTTTTTAGCAATCAGCCCCAGCATTTT.

The chain links TRBV4-1 to TRBJ2-2; no definite D call. The germline gives CDR1 MGHRA, CDR2 YSYEKL. V shed 2 bases and J shed 8 bases, with 12 bases lying between them. The CDR3 totals 14 residues. The CDR3 coding sequence is TGCGCCAGCAGCCAAAGATCCGATCGGGGGGAGCTGTTTTTT. Encoded protein: CASSQRSDRGELFF.

The J gene is TRBJ1-2, the V gene TRBV27; D gene unclear. Germline-derived CDR1 and CDR2 are MNHEY and SMNVEV (reference sequence). The CDR3 runs 13 residues. V lost 0 bases, J lost 8 bases, and 10 bases lay in between. This CDR3 reads CASSLSLGAGYTF. The CDR3 DNA sequence: TGTGCCAGCAGTTTATCCTTGGGCGCGGGCTACACCTTC.

This clone was seen a single time. The chain employs TRBV28 and TRBJ2-7; 9 bases fit TRBD1. This CDR3 is 15 amino acids long. CDR1 is MDHEN and CDR2 is SYDVKM in the germline V gene. The V gene end was trimmed by 6 bases and the J gene end by 0 bases; junction bases not matched to a gene: 6. The CDR3 is CASSFLDRGSYEQYF. The CDR3 nucleotides are TGTGCCAGCAGCTTCTTGGACAGGGGCTCCTACGAGCAGTACTTC.

The chain links TRBV27 to TRBJ1-2, with 8 positions matching TRBD1. V was pared by 5 bases and J by 4 bases, with 6 bases of the junction left unmatched. Germline CDR1 and CDR2: MNHEY and SMNVEV (reference sequence). The CDR3 totals 14 residues. CDR3 bases: TGTGCCAGCAGTGCCGGACAGGGTAGCTATGGCTACACCTTC. It is translated as CASSAGQGSYGYTF.

V gene TRBV18 combines with J gene TRBJ2-4, with 9 bases fitting TRBD1. V lost 3 bases, J lost 0 bases, and 3 bases stayed unmatched. This CDR3 has 16 amino acids. Germline values: CDR1 KGHSH, CDR2 LQKENI. CDR3 DNA: TGTGCCAGCTCACCGCCGGGACAGGGAGCCAAAAACATTCAGTACTTC. Encoded protein: CASSPPGQGAKNIQYF. The variable domain in full, with the rest retrieved from reference TRBV18 and TRBJ2-4, is NAGVMQNPRHLVRRRGQEARLRCSPMKGHSHVYWYRQLPEEGLKFMVYLQKENIIDESGMPKERFSAEFPKEGPSILRIQQVVRGDSAAYFCASSPPGQGAKNIQYFGAGTRLSVL.

The chain employs TRBV27 and TRBJ1-1, with D perhaps matching TRBD1 (6 bases). From germline, CDR1 is MNHEY and CDR2 SMNVEV (reference sequence). V was pared by 2 bases and J by 1 base, with 11 bases between. The CDR3 consists of 15 residues. The CDR3 coding sequence is TGTGCCAGCAGTTTAACCGGGACATGGAACACTGAAGCTTTCTTT. Translating it yields CASSLTGTWNTEAFF.

The chain uses TRBV5-1 and TRBJ2-5, with 7 bases that match TRBD2. This CDR3 has 16 amino acids. Germline assignment: CDR1 SGHRS and CDR2 YFSETQ. The junction had 10 bases not matched to a gene; V was cut back by 0 bases and J by 5 bases. The CDR3 sequence is CASSLGGGGALETQYF. The DNA of the CDR3 is TGCGCCAGCAGCTTGGGTGGCGGGGGAGCCTTGGAGACCCAGTACTTC.

V usage is TRBV19 and J usage is TRBJ1-5; D unresolved. Trimming took off 6 bases at V and 7 bases at J, with 13 bases between the two ends. The CDR3 has 13 amino acids. CDR1 is LNHDA and CDR2 is SQIVND in the germline V gene (reference sequence). DNA for the CDR3: TGTGCCAGTAGCCAAACAGAGGGCCAGCCCCAGCATTTT. Protein: CASSQTEGQPQHF.

This clone showed up just once. The J gene is TRBJ1-5, the V gene TRBV19; 8 bases align to TRBD1. Germline trimming cut 5 bases from V and 0 bases from J; bases unmatched to any gene: 9. The V gene's germline CDR1 is LNHDA and CDR2 SQIVND (reference sequence). This CDR3 is built from 17 residues. CDR3 region: CASSVGQGYSSNQPQHF. DNA of the CDR3: TGTGCCAGTAGTGTCGGACAGGGTTACTCTAGCAATCAGCCCCAGCATTTT.